This TCR beta chain stems from a study of cytomegalovirus exposure and HLA in healthy donors. Turning to the study itself: Researchers found that more than 70% of 350 to 500 genotyped donors fell within the Caucasian-associated ancestry cluster. Whole-study results and caveats: It was shown in a later analysis that HLA-associated TCR beta chains were more clonally expanded than other, equally common chains.

The CDR3 has 17 amino acids. CDR1 and CDR2 from the germline V gene are SGHTA and FQGNSA. The V gene end was trimmed by 1 base and the J gene end by 2 bases; junction bases not matched to a gene: 10. This clone was counted a few times. What it binds is not known. Both 60 Vbeta primers and 13 Jbeta primers went into the PCR. Sequencing used immunoSEQ multiplex PCR; TCRdb keeps in-frame clones, though not all of them. The sample comprises 150,000 to 170,000 clones, under 80% of which are singletons, and approximately 2.3% rests with the top ten. The sequence derives from a man aged 25-40 years in good health and CMV-seronegative. Sequencing was carried out using PBMCs. The chain employs TRBV7-2 and TRBJ2-7, with 8 bases lining up with TRBD2. The CDR3 spells CASSLVGGRGATYEQYF. The CDR3 DNA follows: TGTGCCAGCAGCTTAGTAGGAGGGCGGGGGGCCACCTACGAGCAGTACTTC.